This TCR beta chain was obtained from a study of blood T cell repertoires in COVID-19. Looking at the study overall: Donors in the United States, Italy and Spain gave samples during acute or convalescent COVID-19. PBMCs, B-cell-depleted T cells, or T cells were the source of the cDNA or gDNA that made up the material.

V was clipped by 5 bases and J by 8 bases, with 9 bases between them. Germline V gene data show CDR1 as SGHAT and CDR2 as FQNNGV. The CDR3 spans 11 residues. Original processing methods: Amplification with reference gene primers provided the estimates of nucleated cell counts. Generated by immunoSEQ multiplex PCR, the TCRdb table keeps only in-frame clones and is missing some. V, J and clone size were drawn from that table, and D and trimming were deduced from the DNA. The data show 35,000 to 50,000 clones, with more than 75% seen just once and 4.5% to 5% held by the top ten. The V and J genes are TRBV11-2 and TRBJ1-1; no firm D call. This clonotype was sampled from a human donor in a cohort sampled during active COVID-19. Sequenced: peripheral blood. CDR3 loop: CASSLQLEAFF. CDR3 bases: TGTGCCAGCAGCCTACAGTTGGAAGCTTTCTTT.